This is a list of T cell receptor beta chains from one sample in a study of shared clonotypes between healthy human individuals. Using immunoSEQ multiplex PCR, the repertoire was profiled, and TCRdb retains in-frame clones only, with some absent. The sample holds around 700,000 clones, approximately 79% seen once. The sequenced sample was memory CD4+ T cells sorted from blood. All receptors come from a young woman in good health. The CDR3 runs from the conserved cysteine through the conserved F or W. The D gene is left open where the match is weak. Not all rows give a size; the values are once, few, many and, for expanded clones, a class.

cdr3_nt cdr3_aa clone_size j_call d_call cdr3_length v_call
TGTGCCAGCAGCCAATTCGCTGAATGGACGGAGATGAGTTACACTGAAGCTTTCTTT CASSQFAEWTEMSYTEAFF NA TRBJ1-1 NA 19 TRBV14
TGCGCCAGCAGCTTCGACCAAAACACCATATATTTT CASSFDQNTIYF few TRBJ1-3 NA 12 TRBV5-1
TGTGCCAGCAGCGTGAATATGGGCGGGACTGAAGCTTTCTTT CASSVNMGGTEAFF NA TRBJ1-1 NA 14 TRBV7-3
TGTGCCAGCAGGCGGGAGGGACAGGGGATCTACGAGCAGTACTTC CASRREGQGIYEQYF NA TRBJ2-7 NA 15 TRBV6-1
TGCGCCAGCAGCTTCGGAGAATTACTCTATGGCTACACCTTC CASSFGELLYGYTF NA TRBJ1-2 NA 14 TRBV5-1
TGTGCCAGCAGTACTCCGGGCTTCAGTGGCTACACCTTC CASSTPGFSGYTF NA TRBJ1-2 NA 13 TRBV28
TGTGCCAGCAGCCAAGAGGGCCTTAGTACGCAGTATTTT CASSQEGLSTQYF NA TRBJ2-3 NA 13 TRBV4-2
TGTGCCAGCCGTCAGCGGGCCTCCTCCTACGAGCAGTACTTC CASRQRASSYEQYF once TRBJ2-7 NA 14 TRBV6-1
TGCGCCAGCAGCTTCCTAGCGGAGTACAATGAGCAGTTCTTC CASSFLAEYNEQFF NA TRBJ2-1 TRBD2 14 TRBV5-1
TGCAGCGCCCCCGGGACTAGCGGGAATTTT CSAPGTSGNF few TRBJ2-3 TRBD2 10 TRBV20-1
TGTGCCAGCAGCAAAAGGGACAGGTTGTCCTACAATGAGCAGTTCTTC CASSKRDRLSYNEQFF NA TRBJ2-1 TRBD1 16 TRBV14
TGCGCCAGCAGCCCATCTGACAGGGACACAGGGACCCAGTACTTC CASSPSDRDTGTQYF many TRBJ2-5 TRBD1 15 TRBV5-1
TGTGCCAGCAGCCCCAGGATGACGTATTCCTACGAGCAGTACTTC CASSPRMTYSYEQYF NA TRBJ2-7 NA 15 TRBV11-2
TGTGCCAGTAGTATCGAGGGACAAGGCCCGCCCGAAGCTTTCTTT CASSIEGQGPPEAFF NA TRBJ1-1 NA 15 TRBV19
TGTGCCAGCAGTGTAGCGGGAGAGGGTTCCCAGCAGTACTTC CASSVAGEGSQQYF NA TRBJ2-7 TRBD2 14 TRBV6-1
TGCGCCAGCAGCATGCCGGGAGTCAACTATGGCTACACCTTC CASSMPGVNYGYTF NA TRBJ1-2 NA 14 TRBV5-1
TGTGCCAGCAGCTTAGAGGTACGGTCGAACACCGGGGAGCTGTTTTTT CASSLEVRSNTGELFF few TRBJ2-2 NA 16 TRBV11-2
TGTGCCAGCAGCCGAGGACTAGCGGGAGCTGGGCAAGAGACCCAGTACTTC CASSRGLAGAGQETQYF few TRBJ2-5 TRBD2 17 TRBV7-6
TGTGCCAGTAGTATTAAGGGAGCGGCCCAGTACTTC CASSIKGAAQYF NA TRBJ2-5 NA 12 TRBV19
TGTGCCAGCAGCTTGAAGGGGCGTGTGGAGTACTTC CASSLKGRVEYF NA TRBJ2-7 NA 12 TRBV5-5
TGTGCCAGCAGTCCCTCACTAGCGGGAGGTTGGTTCGAGCAGTACTTC CASSPSLAGGWFEQYF few TRBJ2-7 TRBD2 16 TRBV28
TGTGCCTGCCCGCCGCAGGTGAACACCGGGGAGCTGTTTTTT CACPPQVNTGELFF NA TRBJ2-2 NA 14 TRBV30
TGTGCCAGCAGCTCTGGGGCAGGGGCCTACGAGCAGTACTTC CASSSGAGAYEQYF NA TRBJ2-7 NA 14 TRBV7-6